In its sample, the clone carrying this TCR beta chain was seen a few times. Its specificity is not known. What was amplified from RNA transcripts were TCR beta CDR3 regions. TCR CDR3 regions were first amplified by RT-PCR with HTBI primers. A single record per CDR3 protein comes from TCRdb applying MiXCR to the multiplex PCR reads. This sample yields 450,000 to 500,000 distinct CDR3 sequences, of which 20% to 25% are seen a single time; 45% to 50% belongs to the top ten. The data derive from a study of T cells in Graves' hyperthyroidism and ophthalmopathy. Overall study findings and caveats: Blood also held most thyroid clonotypes expanded beyond 0.001.

PBMCs were derived from 9.5 to 10 ml fresh peripheral blood. Material for sequencing was blood. This TCR was recovered from a woman in her sixties or seventies with Graves' ophthalmopathy.

The DNA of the CDR3 is TGTGCCACCGCATTCGGACAGGGGGGATTTGGCAATCAGCCCCAGCATTTT. Protein: CATAFGQGGFGNQPQHF. The rearrangement joins TRBV19 to TRBJ1-5; 10 positions agree with TRBD1. The CDR3 is 17 residues long. The trim removed 10 bases at V and 2 bases at J, leaving 14 bases unmatched. CDR1 LNHDA and CDR2 SQIVND come from the germline V gene (reference sequence).